A single sample is the source of the 18 T cell receptor beta chains below, sequenced in a study of Graves' ophthalmopathy and Graves' hyperthyroidism (dated by TCRdb to the late 2010s). Instrument used: Illumina HiSeq 2000. TCR beta CDR3 regions were amplified from RNA transcripts for repertoire sequencing. A first-round RT-PCR used HTBI primers with the Qiagen OneStep RT-PCR kit, followed by a second-round multiplex PCR, size selection and purification. The public reads were reanalyzed by TCRdb: fastp trimming at Q25, MiXCR alignment, in-frame beta chains only. For every CDR3 protein sequence, its rows merge into one entry that carries the most common genes and DNA. The sample records hundreds of thousands of distinct CDR3 sequences, about 21% of which are singletons. More than 2.5% of the sample goes to the ten largest clones. Sequenced sample: peripheral blood. The receptors originated from a woman between 18 and 30 years old with stable Graves' hyperthyroidism. Donor details come from another sample of the same person, matched by shared clones.

This clonotype was seen ten or more times. The chain combines TRBV3-1 with TRBJ2-7, with 7 bases lining up with TRBD1. The length of the CDR3 is 15 residues. The V gene end was trimmed by 3 bases and the J gene end by 5 bases; junction bases not matched to a gene: 10. Germline CDR1 and CDR2: LGHDT and YNNKEL (reference sequence). CDR3: CASSHRQGRRHEQYF. CDR3 DNA sequence: TGTGCCAGCAGCCACAGACAGGGTCGGAGGCACGAGCAGTACTTC.

To note about this clonotype: Possible read error: a much larger clone is one base away. The chain joins TRBV10-3 to TRBJ1-1; D remains ambiguous. Germline V gene lookup returns CDR1 ENHRY and CDR2 SYGVKD. The CDR3 contains 13 residues. The CDR3 region has the DNA TGTGCCATCAGGGATACACAGAACACTGAATCTTTCTTT. This encodes CAIRDTQNTESFF.

The table lists this clonotype with many counts. A read error may explain this, as a much larger clone is one base away. V usage is TRBV6-2 or TRBV6-3 and J usage is TRBJ1-5, with a weak D call TRBD1 (5 bases). This CDR3 has 12 amino acids. CDR1 MNHEY and CDR2 SVGEGT come from the germline V gene. CDR3 sequence: CASSYSGQPQRF. DNA for the CDR3: TGTGCCAGCAGTTACTCGGGGCAGCCCCAGCGTTTT.

This clonotype was counted only a few times. The CDR3 reads CASSYPARGVETQYF. In nucleotides, the CDR3 is TGTGCCAGCAGTTACCCAGCAAGGGGGGTCGAGACCCAGTACTTC. This chain uses TRBV6-2 or TRBV6-3 with TRBJ2-5; tentatively, D is TRBD1 or TRBD2 (6 bases each). The length of the CDR3 is 15 residues. CDR1 and CDR2 from the germline V gene are MNHEY and SVGEGT. V lost 2 bases and J lost 5, with 15 bases in between.

As concerns this clonotype: Mismatch with germline at one junction end may stem from a read error. This rearrangement joins TRBV18 to TRBJ1-2, with unresolved D. CDR1 is KGHSH and CDR2 is LQKENI in the germline V gene. The CDR3 sequence is 13 residues long. CDR3 residues: CASSLRGRDGYAF. The CDR3 DNA sequence: TGTGCCAGCTCACTTCGGGGAAGGGATGGCTACGCCTTT.

This clonotype showed up many times. The rearrangement links TRBV9 to TRBJ1-1, with D maybe TRBD1 (5 bases). CDR1 and CDR2 from the germline V gene are SGDLS and YYNGEE. V lost 0 bases and J lost 3, with 12 bases in between. The CDR3 is 15 amino acids. The CDR3 sequence is CASSVGQGGDTEAFF. The CDR3, as DNA: TGTGCCAGCAGCGTAGGGCAGGGCGGGGACACTGAAGCTTTCTTT.

At least ten counts were recorded for this clonotype. V gene TRBV18 combines with J gene TRBJ2-5, with 11 bases lining up with TRBD1. Per the germline V gene, CDR1 is KGHSH and CDR2 is LQKENI. V was clipped by 6 bases and J by 4 bases; unmatched bases: 7. The CDR3 is 15 residues long. The DNA of the CDR3 is TGTGCCAGCTCCCGCCGGACAGGGGGCCTAGAGACCCAGTACTTC. It specifies CASSRRTGGLETQYF. Looking up the rest from reference TRBV18 and TRBJ2-5 gives the full variable domain: NAGVMQNPRHLVRRRGQEARLRCSPMKGHSHVYWYRQLPEEGLKFMVYLQKENIIDESGMPKERFSAEFPKEGPSILRIQQVVRGDSAAYFCASSRRTGGLETQYFGPGTRLLVL.

This clonotype was observed a few times. The chain uses TRBV12-3 or TRBV12-4 and TRBJ1-1; 7 bases map to TRBD1. Unmatched junction bases numbered 2, after V lost 0 bases and J lost 1 base. This CDR3 is 15 amino acids long. This chain's CDR3 is CASSLAGGTNTEAFF. CDR3 DNA sequence: TGTGCCAGCAGTTTAGCAGGGGGCACGAACACTGAAGCTTTCTTT.

The gene calls are TRBV15 and TRBJ2-7; D is uncertain. Trimming took 0 bases from V and 2 from J, leaving 11 bases between them. The CDR3 is 15 residues long. The germline V gene encodes CDR1 LNHNV and CDR2 YYDKDF (reference sequence). The CDR3 loop reads CATSRDPTATYEQYF. As DNA, the CDR3 is TGTGCCACCAGCAGAGACCCCACGGCGACCTACGAGCAGTACTTC.

This clonotype has a count of ten or more. The V and J genes are TRBV6-4 and TRBJ2-4, with a weak D call TRBD2 (5 bases). Germline V gives CDR1 MRHNA, CDR2 SNTAGT. The V and J ends lost 7 bases and 3 bases respectively, with 10 bases between them. This CDR3 is built from 13 residues. CDR3: CASTLRVKNIQYF. For the CDR3, the DNA is TGTGCCAGCACGTTGAGGGTCAAAAACATTCAGTACTTC.

The table lists this clonotype with many counts. This sequence joins TRBV11-2 and TRBJ1-3, with a weak D call TRBD1 (5 bases). CDR1 is SGHAT and CDR2 is FQNNGV in the germline V gene. V lost 8 bases and J 0 bases, leaving 11 bases between the germline ends. The CDR3 contains 14 residues. The DNA of the CDR3 is TGTGCCAGCCGGAAGACAGCCTCTGGAAACACCATATATTTT. This gives the protein CASRKTASGNTIYF.

In its sample, this clonotype was seen a few times. V is TRBV19 and J is TRBJ1-2; D perhaps matches TRBD1 (6 bases). V dropped 5 bases and J dropped 3 bases, with 16 bases sitting between them. The CDR3 loop spans 15 amino acids. The germline V gene encodes CDR1 LNHDA and CDR2 SQIVND (reference sequence). The CDR3 nucleotides read TGTGCCAGTAGTGACGGGGGGCTGTCCGACTATGGCTACACCTTC. This gives the protein CASSDGGLSDYGYTF.

This clonotype has just a few counts. The V gene is TRBV15, the J gene TRBJ1-2, with D maybe TRBD1 (6 bases). Trimming stripped 0 bases from V and 7 bases from J, with 15 bases between. This CDR3 comprises 15 residues. Germline V lookup: CDR1 LNHNV, CDR2 YYDKDF (reference sequence). CDR3 coding DNA: TGTGCCACCAGCAGAGATGGGCAGGGGATCGCTGGCTACACCTTC. Translation: CATSRDGQGIAGYTF.

This clonotype was found many times. V is TRBV29-1 and J is TRBJ1-1; no firm D call. This CDR3 is built from 11 residues. In germline, CDR1 is SQVTM, CDR2 ANQGSEA. The germline V and J ends were trimmed by 4 bases and 4 bases, with 7 bases remaining between them. The CDR3 here is CSVARLTEAFF. CDR3 nucleotides: TGCAGCGTTGCCAGACTCACTGAAGCTTTCTTT.

This clonotype was counted a single time. This clone may be a read error of a much larger clone one base away. The chain uses TRBV28 and TRBJ2-5, with D tentatively TRBD1 (6 bases). Germline CDR1 and CDR2: MDHEN and SYDVKM. The CDR3 runs to 13 residues. The germline V and J ends were trimmed by 10 bases and 2 bases, with 14 bases remaining between them. CDR3 region: CATLSRGQETQYF. The CDR3, as DNA: TGTGCCACCCTATCGAGGGGGCAAGAGACCCAGTACTTC.

This clonotype has at least ten counts. The rearrangement uses TRBV10-3 and TRBJ1-3, with 11 bases identical to TRBD1. V dropped 4 bases and J dropped 2; count of bases not matched to a gene: 7. This CDR3 has 17 residues. CDR1 ENHRY and CDR2 SYGVKD come from the germline V gene. In DNA, the CDR3 is TGTGCCATCAGTGGTTCGGGACAGGGGGTCGCTGGAAACACCATATATTTT. Translation: CAISGSGQGVAGNTIYF.

The genes are TRBV6-1 and TRBJ1-1; D possibly corresponds to TRBD1 (6 bases). V lost 2 bases and J 3 bases, leaving 10 bases between the germline ends. The V gene's germline CDR1 is MNHNS and CDR2 SASEGT. The CDR3 covers 14 residues. In DNA form, the CDR3 reads TGTGCCAGCAGTGAAAGGGGGGGGCACACTGAAGCTTTCTTT. This encodes CASSERGGHTEAFF.

This clonotype occurred many times. The rearrangement joins TRBV11-2 to TRBJ1-1; D not resolved. Trimming pared 0 bases from V and 2 bases from J, leaving 7 bases between. Germline CDR1 SGHAT, CDR2 FQNNGV. This CDR3 spans 14 amino acids. CDR3 coding DNA: TGTGCCAGCAGCTTAGATTGGTCCAACACTGAAGCTTTCTTT. It encodes CASSLDWSNTEAFF.